This TCR beta chain was sequenced during a study of T-cell reconstitution after alpha-beta-depleted transplantation in children. TCRbeta library preparation incorporated unique molecular identifiers. MiXCR, run by TCRdb on the PCR reads, gives a single entry per CDR3 protein. The table shows some 600,000 distinct CDR3 sequences, with roughly 13% occurring only once. This clonotype has at least ten counts. What it binds is unknown. The CDR3 covers 12 residues. CDR1 and CDR2 (germline): DFQATT, SNEGSKA (reference sequence). V gave up 4 bases and J gave up 5 bases, with 11 bases separating them. Study observations and caveats: About two months after transplant, alpha-beta T cells reportedly came from several hundred expanded graft clones. Surviving recipient T cells and intrathymic progenitors accounted for some patients' high TCRbeta diversity at day 60. T-cell numbers and diversity, one year after transplant, stemmed largely from T cells that were newly produced.

The sample here was PBMCs, mostly from graft donor cells, taken 360 days after TCRalphabeta/CD19-depleted stem cell transplant. This chain links TRBV20-1 with TRBJ2-5; perhaps TRBD1 as D (6 bases). This TCR was sampled from a male patient younger than 18 who had a stem cell transplant for acute myeloid leukemia, so the T cells may come from the graft donor. CDR3 protein: CSAKTGLETQYF. CDR3 coding DNA: TGCAGTGCTAAGACAGGCTTGGAGACCCAGTACTTC.